These 8 T cell receptor beta chains originate from one sample sequenced in a study of blood T cell repertoires in COVID-19. Repertoires were generated with immunoSEQ multiplex PCR, while TCRdb's copy carries only in-frame clones and drops some. The data show 390,000 or so clones, 80% to 90% seen once. Input material: PBMCs or T cells enriched from blood (not recorded which). Receptors were obtained from a man younger than 35 who had recovered from COVID-19.

The rearrangement links TRBV15 to TRBJ1-2; 8 bases are a match to TRBD1. Germline V CDR1 and CDR2: LNHNV, YYDKDF (reference sequence). CDR3 length: 14 residues. V lost 3 bases, J lost 5 bases, and 5 bases stayed unmatched. The CDR3 DNA reads as TGTGCCACCAGCAGCCGGGACAGGATATATGGCTACACCTTC. Translation: CATSSRDRIYGYTF.

This chain uses TRBV29-1 with TRBJ2-1; TRBD2 might be the D (7 bases). This CDR3 is built from 14 residues. Looked up from germline, CDR1 is SQVTM and CDR2 is ANQGSEA. V shed 5 bases and J shed 5 bases, with 16 bases lying between them. The CDR3 DNA reads TGCAGCGTTCTGCCGAGGGGGAGGGACAATGAGCAGTTCTTC. The encoded protein is CSVLPRGRDNEQFF.

The chain employs TRBV7-8 and TRBJ2-1; 15 bases are shared with TRBD2. The trim removed 1 base at V and 12 bases at J, leaving 1 base unmatched. This CDR3 spans 14 amino acids. CDR1 and CDR2 (germline): SGHVS, FQNEAQ. This CDR3 reads CASSLEGLAGGQFF. The CDR3, as DNA: TGTGCCAGCAGCTTAGAGGGACTAGCGGGGGGGCAGTTCTTC.

In this sample, this clone turned up once. V is TRBV7-9 and J is TRBJ2-1; D is ambiguous. Trimming pared 1 base from V and 1 base from J, leaving 11 bases between. CDR1 and CDR2 from the germline V gene are SEHNR and FQNEAQ (reference sequence). The CDR3 contains 16 residues. The chain's CDR3 is CASSLGPVPSYNEQFF. DNA of the CDR3: TGTGCCAGCAGCTTAGGGCCAGTCCCTTCCTACAATGAGCAGTTCTTC.

The chain joins TRBV27 to TRBJ1-6; perhaps TRBD1 as D (5 bases). The germline CDR1 and CDR2 sequences are MNHEY and SMNVEV (reference sequence). The CDR3 is 17 residues long. Between the trimmed V and J ends, which lost 3 bases and 6 bases, there was a span of 18 bases. CDR3 loop: CASSFERGEGGNSPLHF. The DNA for the CDR3 is TGTGCCAGCAGTTTCGAGCGGGGCGAGGGAGGTAATTCACCCCTCCACTTT.

The chain recombines TRBV5-1 with TRBJ2-7, with 7 bases matching TRBD1. The CDR3 has 14 residues. CDR1 is SGHRS and CDR2 is YFSETQ in the germline V gene. J lost 5 bases, V lost 4 bases, and 9 bases had no gene match. The chain's CDR3 is CASSTRDSTNEQYF. The DNA for the CDR3 is TGCGCCAGCAGCACTAGGGACAGTACAAACGAGCAGTACTTC.

This chain connects TRBV28 to TRBJ2-2; 14 bases fit TRBD2. Trimming took 6 bases from V and 5 from J; bases not matched to a gene: 11. Germline V CDR1 and CDR2: MDHEN, SYDVKM. The CDR3 loop spans 18 amino acids. This CDR3 reads CASRPRLAGGPETGELFF. For the CDR3, the DNA is TGTGCCAGCAGACCGCGACTAGCGGGAGGGCCGGAGACCGGGGAGCTGTTTTTT.

The chain employs TRBV5-4 and TRBJ1-3, with 7 positions matching TRBD1. The germline CDR1 and CDR2 sequences are SGHNT and YYREEE (reference sequence). CDR3 size: 14 residues. V shed 2 bases, J shed 4 bases, and the junction held 3 bases outside the gene matches. The CDR3 DNA follows: TGTGCCAGCAGCTTACAGGGGCCGGGAAACACCATATATTTT. Encoded protein: CASSLQGPGNTIYF.